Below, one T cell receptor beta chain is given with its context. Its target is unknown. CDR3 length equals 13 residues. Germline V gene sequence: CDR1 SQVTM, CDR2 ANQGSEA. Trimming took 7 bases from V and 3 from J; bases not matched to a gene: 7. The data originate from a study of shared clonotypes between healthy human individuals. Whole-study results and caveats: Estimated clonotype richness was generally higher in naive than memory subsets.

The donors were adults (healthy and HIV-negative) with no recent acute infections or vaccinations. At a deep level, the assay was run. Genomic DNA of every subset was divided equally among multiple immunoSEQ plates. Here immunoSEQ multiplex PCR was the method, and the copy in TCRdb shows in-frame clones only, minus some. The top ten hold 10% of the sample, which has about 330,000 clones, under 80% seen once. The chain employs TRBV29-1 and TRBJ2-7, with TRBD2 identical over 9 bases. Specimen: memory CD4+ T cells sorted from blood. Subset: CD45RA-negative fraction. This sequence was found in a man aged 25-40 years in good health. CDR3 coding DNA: TGCAGCGCAGAGACTAGCGGAAACTACGAGCAGTACTTC. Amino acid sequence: CSAETSGNYEQYF.